The 31 T cell receptor beta chains below come from one sample, sequenced in a study of blood T cell repertoires in COVID-19. TCRdb keeps only in-frame clones here, not all; method: immunoSEQ multiplex PCR. The data hold hundreds of thousands of clones, with around 83% observed a single time. Sequencing was done on a sample of peripheral blood. These TCRs come from an older man with acute or convalescent COVID-19.

This clone was observed a handful of times. The chain carries TRBV19 and TRBJ1-4; the D is unclear. V gave up 2 bases and J gave up 0 bases, with 10 bases separating them. Germline V gene data show CDR1 as LNHDA and CDR2 as SQIVND (reference sequence). The CDR3 loop spans 16 amino acids. Here the CDR3 reads CASSIPRGSTNEKLFF. CDR3 DNA: TGTGCCAGTAGTATACCCCGAGGGTCAACTAATGAAAAACTGTTTTTT.

The chain uses TRBV7-9 and TRBJ2-7, with D hard to call. Trimming left V 2 bases short and J 2 bases short, with 10 bases between. This CDR3 has 14 amino acids. Per the germline V gene, CDR1 is SEHNR and CDR2 is FQNEAQ (reference sequence). The CDR3 bases are TGTGCCAGCAGCTTACAGCTGGGCCCCTACGAGCAGTACTTC. Its translation: CASSLQLGPYEQYF.

This clone appeared a single time. The V gene is TRBV28, the J gene TRBJ1-6, with a weak D call TRBD1 (5 bases). The CDR3 is 15 residues long. Trimming took 6 bases from V and 7 from J, leaving 16 bases between them. Germline CDR1 and CDR2: MDHEN and SYDVKM. As DNA, the CDR3 is TGTGCCAGCAGGACCTTACAGGTTTTAAATTCACCCCTCCACTTT. It yields the protein CASRTLQVLNSPLHF.

J is TRBJ2-7 and V is TRBV5-4, with 11 bases fitting TRBD2. CDR3 size: 15 residues. Germline V CDR1 and CDR2: SGHNT, YYREEE (reference sequence). Losses at the gene ends were 3 bases for V and 4 bases for J; bases not matched to a gene: 6. The CDR3 is CASSSGTSGIYEQYF. CDR3 nucleotide sequence: TGTGCCAGCAGCTCGGGGACTAGCGGAATATACGAGCAGTACTTC. The complete variable domain, with remaining parts taken from reference TRBV5-4 and TRBJ2-7, reads ETGVTQSPTHLIKTRGQQVTLRCSSQSGHNTVSWYQQALGQGPQFIFQYYREEENGRGNFPPRFSGLQFPNYSSELNVNALELDDSALYLCASSSGTSGIYEQYFGPGTRLTVT.

The V gene is TRBV5-1, the J gene TRBJ1-4; tentatively, D is TRBD1 (5 bases). Germline V lookup: CDR1 SGHRS, CDR2 YFSETQ. The CDR3 is made up of 17 amino acids. Trimming stripped 3 bases from V and 0 bases from J, with 15 bases between. The CDR3 region has the DNA TGCGCCAGCAGCTCGGGGGGAGGGGAGTCAACTAATGAAAAACTGTTTTTT. It yields the protein CASSSGGGESTNEKLFF.

This clone has more than one count but fewer than ten. In DNA form, the CDR3 reads TGTGCCACCAGTTCAACAGGGCGGGATGAAAAACTGTTTTTT. Protein product: CATSSTGRDEKLFF. This chain links TRBV24-1 with TRBJ1-4; tentative D call: TRBD1 (6 bases). V shed 6 bases and J shed 6 bases, with 13 bases lying between them. This CDR3 is 14 amino acids long. Germline V lookup: CDR1 KGHDR, CDR2 SFDVKD.

J is TRBJ1-1 and V is TRBV5-1, with TRBD1 matching over 7 bases. V dropped 4 bases and J dropped 1; count of bases not matched to a gene: 10. CDR3 size: 16 residues. The germline gives CDR1 SGHRS, CDR2 YFSETQ. The CDR3 bases are TGCGCCAGCAGCCGGGGGCTCCAGGGGGGGAACACTGAAGCTTTCTTT. It translates to CASSRGLQGGNTEAFF.

The chain has TRBV4-1 and TRBJ1-2; tentative D call: TRBD1 (6 bases). Per germline, CDR1 MGHRA and CDR2 YSYEKL. Trimming shortened V by 0 bases and J by 3 bases, and 11 bases separated the two germline ends. The CDR3 is 15 amino acids. CDR3: CASSQDADRYYGYTF. As DNA, the CDR3 is TGCGCCAGCAGCCAAGATGCCGACAGGTACTATGGCTACACCTTC.

The gene calls are TRBV2 and TRBJ2-3; D is undetermined. Germline CDR1 is SNHLY and CDR2 is FYNNEI. V lost 6 bases, J lost 4 bases, and 5 bases lay in between. The CDR3 spans 11 residues. CDR3 DNA sequence: TGTGCCAGCAGCCTAGCAGATACGCAGTATTTT. Amino acids: CASSLADTQYF.

The chain couples TRBV4-1 to TRBJ1-1, with D possibly matching TRBD1 (5 bases). The length of the CDR3 is 15 residues. Germline V CDR1 and CDR2: MGHRA, YSYEKL. Trimming removed 4 bases at V and 1 base at J, with 13 bases between. The CDR3 region is CASSLLRGTNTEAFF. The CDR3 coding sequence is TGCGCCAGCAGCCTTCTCCGGGGGACGAACACTGAAGCTTTCTTT.

This clone has only a few counts. The CDR3 bases are TGCGCCAGCAGCTTGGTAACACAGGCCCTCTCTGGAAACACCATATATTTT. It is translated as CASSLVTQALSGNTIYF. This rearrangement joins TRBV5-1 to TRBJ1-3; TRBD1 is a possible D gene (5 bases). The CDR3 extends over 17 amino acids. The V end lost 0 bases, the J end lost 0 bases, and 13 bases lay between the germline ends. The germline CDR1 and CDR2 sequences are SGHRS and YFSETQ.

The V call is TRBV5-1, the J call TRBJ2-3, with D perhaps matching TRBD2 (5 bases). Germline V gives CDR1 SGHRS, CDR2 YFSETQ. V lost 0 bases, J lost 8 bases, and 19 bases lay in between. The CDR3 is 16 amino acids. CDR3 amino acids: CASSLAWRQMAGTQYF. CDR3 DNA sequence: TGCGCCAGCAGCTTGGCTTGGCGTCAGATGGCGGGTACGCAGTATTTT.

The chain is built from TRBV24-1 and TRBJ2-1; 10 nucleotides match TRBD1. The junction had 8 bases not matched to a gene; V was cut back by 4 bases and J by 6 bases. CDR3 length: 16 residues. The germline V gene encodes CDR1 KGHDR and CDR2 SFDVKD. CDR3 sequence reads: CATSDFRDRGGNEQFF. As DNA, the CDR3 is TGTGCCACCAGTGACTTCCGGGACAGGGGTGGCAATGAGCAGTTCTTC.

The chain recombines TRBV7-9 with TRBJ1-2; 7 nucleotides line up with TRBD1. This CDR3 contains 15 residues. The junction had 8 bases not matched to a gene; V was cut back by 4 bases and J by 3 bases. Germline CDR1 SEHNR, CDR2 FQNEAQ (reference sequence). CDR3 protein: CASSSLTGPDYGYTF. CDR3 DNA: TGTGCCAGCAGCTCGTTGACAGGGCCAGACTATGGCTACACCTTC. Full variable domain (remainder filled in from reference TRBV7-9 and TRBJ1-2): DTGVSQNPRHKITKRGQNVTFRCDPISEHNRLYWYRQTLGQGPEFLTYFQNEAQLEKSRLLSDRFSAERPKGSFSTLEIQRTEQGDSAMYLCASSSLTGPDYGYTFGSGTRLTVV.

DNA of the CDR3: TGTGCCAGCAGTGCTGGACTAGCGGGGGGATTAGATACGCAGTATTTT. Translation: CASSAGLAGGLDTQYF. The chain joins TRBV6-1 to TRBJ2-3; 14 bases agree with TRBD2. The CDR3 totals 16 residues. V was clipped by 4 bases and J by 5 bases; unmatched bases: 5. Per the germline V gene, CDR1 is MNHNS and CDR2 is SASEGT.

The chain couples TRBV6-5 to TRBJ1-2, with TRBD1 as a possible D gene (6 bases). In germline, CDR1 is MNHEY, CDR2 SVGAGI. The CDR3 length is 14 residues. The V gene lost 5 bases and the J gene lost 3 bases, with 13 bases spanning the gap. The CDR3 sequence: CASSNRALYYGYTF. The CDR3 region has the DNA TGTGCCAGCAGTAACAGGGCTCTTTACTATGGCTACACCTTC.

This clone showed up just once. The chain has TRBV28 and TRBJ2-1; 8 bases map to TRBD1. Germline trimming cut 7 bases from V and 0 bases from J; bases unmatched to any gene: 8. Germline V gives CDR1 MDHEN, CDR2 SYDVKM. This CDR3 is built from 16 residues. The CDR3 region is CASIQQGVPSYNEQFF. CDR3 in DNA: TGTGCCAGCATCCAACAGGGGGTCCCCTCCTACAATGAGCAGTTCTTC.

This chain joins TRBV4-1 and TRBJ2-7; 7 nucleotides match TRBD2. Germline CDR1 and CDR2: MGHRA and YSYEKL. This CDR3 comprises 16 residues. V lost 4 bases, J lost 0 bases, and 9 bases stayed unmatched. The DNA for the CDR3 is TGCGCCAGCAGCCTAGAAGTGGGGGGGAGCTCCTACGAGCAGTACTTC. Translation: CASSLEVGGSSYEQYF.

This clone was seen only once. This chain uses TRBV20-1 with TRBJ2-3; D is possibly TRBD2 (6 bases). Per germline, CDR1 DFQATT and CDR2 SNEGSKA (reference sequence). The CDR3 is 17 amino acids. The V end was cut by 3 bases, the J end by 0 bases, with 19 bases between. DNA for the CDR3: TGCAGTGCTAGTGAGGGAGGAGCTTTTACTAGCACAGATACGCAGTATTTT. Translated, it gives CSASEGGAFTSTDTQYF.

The chain joins TRBV28 to TRBJ2-3, with TRBD1 matching 8 bases. Germline CDR1 reads MDHEN; CDR2 reads SYDVKM. The CDR3 runs 18 residues. Germline trimming cut 5 bases from V and 0 bases from J; bases unmatched to any gene: 13. CDR3 residues: CASSPWTGLGSSTDTQYF. The CDR3 bases are TGTGCCAGCAGTCCTTGGACAGGGTTGGGATCTAGCACAGATACGCAGTATTTT.

This clone has just a few counts. The rearrangement uses TRBV7-8 and TRBJ1-2; D not certain. Trimming took off 0 bases at V and 3 bases at J, with 11 bases between the two ends. The germline V gene has CDR1 SGHVS and CDR2 FQNEAQ. The CDR3 contains 15 residues. DNA of the CDR3: TGTGCCAGCAGCTTAGCAGGCGTGGGCCACTATGGCTACACCTTC. Protein: CASSLAGVGHYGYTF.

CDR3 nucleotide sequence: TGCAGCGTTTCACAGGGGGCCAGGGCAGATACGCAGTATTTT. Amino acids: CSVSQGARADTQYF. V gene TRBV29-1 combines with J gene TRBJ2-3; 9 nucleotides align to TRBD1. The J segment lost 4 bases and the V segment lost 5 bases, leaving 7 bases of the junction unmatched. Germline V gene sequence: CDR1 SQVTM, CDR2 ANQGSEA. The CDR3 loop spans 14 amino acids.

In its sample, this clone was seen once. V usage is TRBV11-2 and J usage is TRBJ2-1; the D gene is possibly TRBD2 (6 bases). The V gene's germline CDR1 is SGHAT and CDR2 FQNNGV. V was clipped by 2 bases and J by 2 bases, with 16 bases between them. The CDR3 spans 17 residues. The CDR3 DNA reads TGTGCCAGCAGCTTACGGGGGTACAGGAAAACCTACAATGAGCAGTTCTTC. Its translation is CASSLRGYRKTYNEQFF. Based on the CDR3 plus reference TRBV11-2 and TRBJ2-1, the full variable domain is EAGVAQSPRYKIIEKRQSVAFWCNPISGHATLYWYQQILGQGPKLLIQFQNNGVVDDSQLPKDRFSAERLKGVDSTLKIQPAKLEDSAVYLCASSLRGYRKTYNEQFFGPGTRLTVL.

This chain connects TRBV7-8 to TRBJ2-5; 11 bases line up with TRBD1. CDR1 is SGHVS and CDR2 is FQNEAQ in the germline V gene. This CDR3 has 15 residues. V shed 4 bases, J shed 4 bases, and the junction held 5 bases outside the gene matches. This CDR3 is CASSWDRGDVETQYF. CDR3 DNA: TGTGCCAGCAGCTGGGACAGGGGGGACGTAGAGACCCAGTACTTC.

A remark on this clone: One junction end does not reproduce the germline sequence, and a read error may be involved. This chain connects TRBV7-8 to TRBJ2-6, with 8 bases that match TRBD2. The CDR3 has 19 amino acids. CDR1 and CDR2 (germline): SGHVS, FQNEAQ. DNA of the CDR3: TGTGCCAGCAGCTCCCGGGGGAGCGGGAGTAACTCTAGGGCCAACGTCCTGACTTTC. Its translation is CASSSRGSGSNSRANVLTF.

The gene calls are TRBV18 and TRBJ2-1; 8 bases map to TRBD2. The CDR3 runs 16 residues. The V segment lost 2 bases and the J segment 10 bases; nucleotides outside the gene matches: 13. The germline V gene has CDR1 KGHSH and CDR2 LQKENI. The CDR3, as DNA: TGTGCCAGCTCACCAAGGTTTCGGGAGGGCCGAAGGGAGCAGTTCTTC. It specifies CASSPRFREGRREQFF.

This sequence joins TRBV7-9 and TRBJ2-3; 9 nucleotides agree with TRBD2. The CDR3 spans 16 residues. CDR1 is SEHNR, CDR2 FQNEAQ, per germline (reference sequence). V lost 0 bases to trimming and J lost 4 bases; unmatched junction nucleotides: 5. The CDR3 coding sequence is TGTGCCAGCAGCTTAGCTAGCGGGAGATTCGCAGATACGCAGTATTTT. Translation: CASSLASGRFADTQYF.

The chain is built from TRBV7-3 and TRBJ2-1; 9 positions agree with TRBD1. V was pared by 6 bases and J by 13 bases, with 13 bases of the junction left unmatched. CDR3 length equals 14 residues. Germline values: CDR1 SGHTA, CDR2 FQGTGA. The CDR3 protein is CASSTDRGNNHQFF. The CDR3 nucleotides are TGTGCCAGCAGTACCGACAGGGGGAACAACCATCAGTTCTTC.

The chain couples TRBV20-1 to TRBJ2-7; D unresolved. Germline CDR1 is DFQATT and CDR2 is SNEGSKA (reference sequence). The CDR3 totals 10 residues. V lost 5 bases and J 4 bases, leaving 6 bases between the germline ends. CDR3 nucleotides: TGCAGTGCTCTCCGGTACGAGCAGTACTTC. It yields the protein CSALRYEQYF.

The V call is TRBV2, the J call TRBJ2-7; D gene unclear. Germline CDR1 is SNHLY and CDR2 is FYNNEI. The CDR3 spans 13 residues. V was shortened by 3 bases and J by 3 bases, with 9 bases between the two germline ends. CDR3 nucleotide sequence: TGTGCCAGCAGTGAGGGCCTCCGCTACGAGCAGTACTTC. Amino acids: CASSEGLRYEQYF. Variable domain in full (rest from reference TRBV2 and TRBJ2-7): EPEVTQTPSHQVTQMGQEVILRCVPISNHLYFYWYRQILGQKVEFLVSFYNNEISEKSEIFDDQFSVERPDGSNFTLKIRSTKLEDSAMYFCASSEGLRYEQYFGPGTRLTVT.

The chain has TRBV5-5 and TRBJ2-6; D unclear. Germline CDR1 SGHKS, CDR2 YYEKEE (reference sequence). V lost 0 bases and J 0 bases, leaving 10 bases between the germline ends. The CDR3 loop spans 17 amino acids. Here the CDR3 DNA reads TGTGCCAGCAGCTTGGATGGCAGAAGCTCTGGGGCCAACGTCCTGACTTTC. Amino acid sequence: CASSLDGRSSGANVLTF.